The 9 T cell receptor beta chains below all came from one sample that was sequenced in a study of cytomegalovirus exposure and HLA in healthy donors. This PCR relied on a set of 60 Vbeta primers and 13 Jbeta primers. TCRdb keeps only in-frame clones here, not all; method: immunoSEQ multiplex PCR. The sample consists of just over 95,000 clones, roughly four fifths of them appearing once. Specimen: PBMCs. Source of these receptors: a human donor in good health.

The chain couples TRBV12-5 to TRBJ1-1; D might be TRBD1 (6 bases). V lost 4 bases and J 1 base, leaving 10 bases between the germline ends. CDR3 length: 14 residues. Germline loops: CDR1 LGHNT, CDR2 FRNRAP. Written as DNA, the CDR3 is TGTGCTAGTGGTTCGGGCAGGGGGAACACTGAAGCTTTCTTT. Encoded protein: CASGSGRGNTEAFF.

This clone was seen a single time. The gene calls are TRBV7-9 and TRBJ1-4; TRBD1 is a possible D gene (6 bases). CDR3 length equals 14 residues. V lost 1 base and J lost 4, with 7 bases in between. Germline-derived CDR1 and CDR2 are SEHNR and FQNEAQ (reference sequence). In nucleotides, the CDR3 is TGTGCCAGCAGCTTAGGGACAGATAATGAAAAACTGTTTTTT. It encodes CASSLGTDNEKLFF.

The table lists this clone with a few counts. The rearrangement joins TRBV11-3 to TRBJ1-1, with unresolved D. V lost 4 bases to trimming and J lost 1 base, with 10 bases between them. The germline gives CDR1 SGHNT, CDR2 YENEEA. The CDR3 is made up of 14 amino acids. CDR3 DNA sequence: TGTGCCAGCAGCTACTCCGGAGGGAACACTGAAGCTTTCTTT. Its protein is CASSYSGGNTEAFF.

This clone was seen a few times. The genes are TRBV18 and TRBJ1-1, with D unclear. V was shortened by 5 bases and J by 4 bases, with 11 bases between the two germline ends. CDR3 length equals 13 residues. Looked up from germline, CDR1 is KGHSH and CDR2 is LQKENI. CDR3 sequence (DNA): TGTGCCAGCTCAGGGATCGCGGGCACTGAAGCTTTCTTT. Encoded protein: CASSGIAGTEAFF.

The J gene is TRBJ2-1, the V gene TRBV25-1; 15 nucleotides line up with TRBD2. Trimming took 7 bases from V and 7 from J; bases not matched to a gene: 8. Looked up from germline, CDR1 is MGHDK and CDR2 is SYGVNS. The CDR3 spans 16 residues. CDR3 coding DNA: TGTGCCAGCACTACTCCCGGGACTAGCGGGAGGAATGAGCAGTTCTTC. Its protein is CASTTPGTSGRNEQFF.

As regards this clone: The same CDR3 also results from other DNA sequences found in this sample. The chain carries TRBV30 and TRBJ2-7, with 7 bases identical to TRBD2. Losses at the gene ends were 0 bases for V and 9 bases for J; bases not matched to a gene: 17. CDR1 GTSNPN and CDR2 SVGIG come from the germline V gene (reference sequence). The CDR3 runs 16 residues. The DNA for the CDR3 is TGTGCCTGGAGTGTACACCCGGCTAGCGGAAGGAACGGGCAGTACTTC. It translates to CAWSVHPASGRNGQYF.

This chain links TRBV19 with TRBJ2-7, with a weak D call TRBD1 (6 bases). This CDR3 has 13 residues. The V end was cut by 1 base, the J end by 7 bases, with 11 bases between. CDR1 is LNHDA, CDR2 SQIVND, per germline (reference sequence). CDR3 sequence (DNA): TGTGCCAGTAGTATAGTTGGGGGCGGGGAGCAGTACTTC. Protein product: CASSIVGGGEQYF.

The gene calls are TRBV5-1 and TRBJ2-7; 7 nucleotides align to TRBD2. After removal of 1 base from V and 0 bases from J, the junction contained 4 bases not matched to a gene. This CDR3 contains 15 residues. The V gene's germline CDR1 is SGHRS and CDR2 YFSETQ. In nucleotides, the CDR3 is TGCGCCAGCAGCTTGAGGGCGGGGGACTCCTACGAGCAGTACTTC. The encoded protein is CASSLRAGDSYEQYF. The full variable domain, completed using reference TRBV5-1 and TRBJ2-7, is KAGVTQTPRYLIKTRGQQVTLSCSPISGHRSVSWYQQTPGQGLQFLFEYFSETQRNKGNFPGRFSGRQFSNSRSEMNVSTLELGDSALYLCASSLRAGDSYEQYFGPGTRLTVT.

V usage is TRBV19 and J usage is TRBJ1-5; possible D gene TRBD1, 5 bases. This CDR3 is 13 amino acids long. Per germline, CDR1 LNHDA and CDR2 SQIVND (reference sequence). The V end was cut by 7 bases, the J end by 2 bases, with 9 bases between. CDR3 loop: CASMGQGNQPQHF. DNA of the CDR3: TGTGCCAGTATGGGGCAGGGCAATCAGCCCCAGCATTTT.